Included here is one T cell receptor (beta chain) sequence, with context. As yet, its antigen is unknown. This sample was included in a study of lymphopenia after photon versus proton radiotherapy. Produced via immunoSEQ multiplex PCR; TCRdb's table is partial and in-frame only. The sample carries around 50,000 clones, around 84% recorded once. This CDR3 spans 14 amino acids. Between the trimmed V and J ends, which lost 1 base and 3 bases, there was a span of 10 bases. Germline lookup yields CDR1 SGHRS and CDR2 YFSETQ. Findings of the study overall: After lymphocyte nadir, photon-treated repertoires showed oligoclonal expansion, especially CD8+ Temra.

The chain uses TRBV5-1 and TRBJ2-5; the D is unclear. The sequence was obtained from a man between 60 and 75 years old with pancreatic cancer. The sample in question was peripheral blood, obtained from a patient treated with proton-based radiotherapy. The CDR3 sequence: CASSLSRAKETQYF. CDR3 nucleotide sequence: TGCGCCAGCAGCTTGTCAAGAGCAAAAGAGACCCAGTACTTC.